The following is a T cell receptor (beta chain) sequence with its context. Its specificity is not known. Combining a sample-barcoded 5' primer with a J-beta primer mix, a second PCR ran for about 7 to 11 cycles. MiXCR, applied by TCRdb to the 5' RACE reads, yields one record per CDR3 protein. The sample carries some 700,000 distinct CDR3 sequences, approximately 43% recorded once. The CDR3 is 14 amino acids. Germline CDR1 and CDR2: MNHEY and SMNVEV (reference sequence). Germline trimming cut 3 bases from V and 11 bases from J; bases unmatched to any gene: 7. This record comes from a study of blood T cells in healthy people across ages. Study results and limitations: Investigators treated diversity estimates from one million T cells as underestimates.

Material: blood. The clonotype comes from a woman in her fifties or sixties in good health. The chain uses TRBV27 and TRBJ2-5; TRBD1 agrees at 12 bases. The chain's CDR3 is CASSFGTGGEEQYF. CDR3 nucleotides: TGTGCCAGCAGTTTCGGGACAGGGGGCGAGGAGCAGTACTTC.